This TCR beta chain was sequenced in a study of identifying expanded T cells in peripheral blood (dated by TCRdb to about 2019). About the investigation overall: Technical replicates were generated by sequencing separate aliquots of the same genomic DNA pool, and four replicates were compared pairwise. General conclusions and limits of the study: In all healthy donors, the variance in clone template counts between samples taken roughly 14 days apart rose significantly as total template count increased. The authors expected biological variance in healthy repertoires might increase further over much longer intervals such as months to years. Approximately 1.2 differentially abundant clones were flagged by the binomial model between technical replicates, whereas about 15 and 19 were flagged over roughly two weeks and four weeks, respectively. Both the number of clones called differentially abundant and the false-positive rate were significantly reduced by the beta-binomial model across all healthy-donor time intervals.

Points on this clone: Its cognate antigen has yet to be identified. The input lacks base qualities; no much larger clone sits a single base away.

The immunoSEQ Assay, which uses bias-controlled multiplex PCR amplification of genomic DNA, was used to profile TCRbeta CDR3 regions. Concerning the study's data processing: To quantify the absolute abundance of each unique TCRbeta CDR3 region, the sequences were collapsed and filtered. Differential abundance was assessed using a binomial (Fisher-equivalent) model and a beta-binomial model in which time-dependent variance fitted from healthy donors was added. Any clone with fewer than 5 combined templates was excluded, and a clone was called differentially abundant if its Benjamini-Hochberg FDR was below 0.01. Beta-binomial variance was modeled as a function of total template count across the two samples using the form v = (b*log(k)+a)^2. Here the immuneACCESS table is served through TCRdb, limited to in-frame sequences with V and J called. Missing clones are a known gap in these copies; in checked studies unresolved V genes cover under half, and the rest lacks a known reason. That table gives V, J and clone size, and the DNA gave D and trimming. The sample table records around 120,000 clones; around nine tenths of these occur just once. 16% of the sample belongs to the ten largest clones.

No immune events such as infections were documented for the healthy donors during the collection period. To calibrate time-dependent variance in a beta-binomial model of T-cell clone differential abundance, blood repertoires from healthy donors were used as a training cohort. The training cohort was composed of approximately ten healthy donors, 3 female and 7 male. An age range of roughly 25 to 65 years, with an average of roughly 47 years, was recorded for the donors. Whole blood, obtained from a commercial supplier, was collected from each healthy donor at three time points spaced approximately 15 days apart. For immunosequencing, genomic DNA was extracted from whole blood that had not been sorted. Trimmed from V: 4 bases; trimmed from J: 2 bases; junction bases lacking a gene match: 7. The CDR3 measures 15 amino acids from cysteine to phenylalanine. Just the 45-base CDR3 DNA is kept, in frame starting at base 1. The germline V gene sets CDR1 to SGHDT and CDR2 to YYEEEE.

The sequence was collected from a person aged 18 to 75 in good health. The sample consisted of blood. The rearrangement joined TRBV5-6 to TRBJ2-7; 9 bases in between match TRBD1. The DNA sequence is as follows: TGTGCCAGCAGCCACTCCGGGACAGGGACCTACGAGCAGTACTTC. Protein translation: CASSHSGTGTYEQYF. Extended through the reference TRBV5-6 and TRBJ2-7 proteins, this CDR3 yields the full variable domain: DAGVTQSPTHLIKTRGQQVTLRCSPKSGHDTVSWYQQALGQGPQFIFQYYEEEERQRGNFPDRFSGHQFPNYSSELNVNALLLGDSALYLCASSHSGTGTYEQYFGPGTRLTVT.